A few counts support the clone carrying this T cell receptor (beta chain). Its specificity is unknown. TCRbeta library preparation incorporated unique molecular identifiers. TCRdb reprocessed the PCR reads via MiXCR and lists one record per CDR3 protein. The repertoire holds about 240,000 distinct CDR3 sequences, with about a quarter as singletons. This record comes from a study of T-cell reconstitution after alpha-beta-depleted transplantation in children. Notes on the study in general: Surviving recipient T cells and thymic progenitors accounted for the high day-60 TCRbeta diversity observed in some patients. T-cell counts and diversity at one year following transplant were attributed mainly to newly produced T cells.

The CDR3 has 16 amino acids. Germline trimming cut 7 bases from V and 1 base from J; bases unmatched to any gene: 12. The germline V gene has CDR1 MDHEN and CDR2 SYDVKM. The receptor was derived from a girl aged 2-10 years with Fanconi anemia, due to receive a stem cell transplant. The chain is built from TRBV28 and TRBJ2-7; 8 nucleotides match TRBD2. The sequencing here drew on PBMCs, taken before TCRalphabeta/CD19-depleted stem cell transplant. The CDR3 DNA reads as TGTGCCAGCAATCAACTCGAGCGGGAGCTGTCCTACGAGCAGTACTTC. Protein: CASNQLERELSYEQYF.